These 23 T cell receptor beta chains came from one sample sequenced in a study of T cells in Graves' hyperthyroidism and ophthalmopathy. Amplification of TCR beta CDR3 regions was performed using RNA transcripts as template. TCR CDR3 underwent first-round RT-PCR with the HTBI primer set. From the multiplex PCR reads, TCRdb called clonotypes with MiXCR, one entry per CDR3 protein. Among hundreds of thousands of distinct CDR3 sequences listed, 46% were seen once. The sample was peripheral blood or thyroid tissue (not recorded which). These receptors were collected from a woman under 30 with Graves' hyperthyroidism.

This chain connects TRBV7-3 to TRBJ1-1; no reliable D call. Germline CDR1 and CDR2: SGHTA and FQGTGA. Trimming shortened V by 1 base and J by 6 bases, and 9 bases separated the two germline ends. The CDR3 is 13 amino acids. The chain's CDR3 is CASSLIVNPEAFF. In DNA form, the CDR3 reads TGTGCCAGCAGCTTAATAGTCAACCCTGAAGCTTTCTTT.

In DNA form, the CDR3 reads TGTGCCAGCACTAGCGGAGCCGAAAAGACAGGCTCTGGAAACACCATATATTTT. This sequence encodes CASTSGAEKTGSGNTIYF. The rearrangement uses TRBV6-1 and TRBJ1-3; tentative D call: TRBD1 (6 bases). The V end was cut by 7 bases, the J end by 0 bases, with 22 bases between. The CDR3 is 18 amino acids. Germline V gives CDR1 MNHNS, CDR2 SASEGT.

This clonotype was counted between two and nine times. The chain employs TRBV29-1 and TRBJ1-2; no clear D. CDR3 length equals 17 residues. Germline-derived CDR1 and CDR2 are SQVTM and ANQGSEA. The V end lost 4 bases, the J end lost 0 bases, and 21 bases lay between the germline ends. CDR3 in DNA: TGCAGCGTTGCGCCGTTTGGGCCAGTCGGGGCTAACTATGGCTACACCTTC. The encoded protein is CSVAPFGPVGANYGYTF.

This chain links TRBV4-1 with TRBJ1-2, with 8 bases lining up with TRBD1. This CDR3 region has 13 residues. V was clipped by 2 bases and J by 7 bases; unmatched bases: 3. Germline CDR1 and CDR2: MGHRA and YSYEKL. CDR3 amino acids: CASSQTTGVGYTF. For the CDR3, the DNA is TGCGCCAGCAGCCAAACGACAGGGGTTGGCTACACCTTC.

The V call is TRBV7-6, the J call TRBJ1-5; D is undetermined. The germline gives CDR1 SGHVS, CDR2 FNYEAQ. V was clipped by 1 base and J by 7 bases, with 20 bases between them. The CDR3 runs 17 residues. This chain's CDR3 is CASSLVEAQPGGQPQHF. Written as DNA, the CDR3 is TGTGCCAGCAGCTTAGTGGAGGCTCAGCCTGGAGGGCAGCCCCAGCATTTT.

This clonotype occurred a few times. The chain links TRBV2 to TRBJ1-6, with a possible D match to TRBD1 (5 bases). The CDR3 has 14 amino acids. Germline CDR1 and CDR2: SNHLY and FYNNEI. Trimming left V 6 bases short and J 5 bases short, with 11 bases between. The CDR3 DNA reads TGTGCCAGCAGAGTGGGGCAAGATAATTCACCCCTCCACTTT. It yields the protein CASRVGQDNSPLHF.

The chain joins TRBV7-9 to TRBJ1-6, with 8 bases lining up with TRBD1. This CDR3 spans 15 amino acids. Per germline, CDR1 SEHNR and CDR2 FQNEAQ (reference sequence). V shed 1 base and J 9 bases; nucleotides not matched to a gene: 5. DNA of the CDR3: TGTGCCAGCAGCTTAGGGACAGGGCTCAGTTCACCCCTCCACTTT. Translation gives CASSLGTGLSSPLHF.

The chain has TRBV2 and TRBJ1-5; D remains unclear. Trimming shortened V by 7 bases and J by 8 bases, and 18 bases separated the two germline ends. Germline V gene sequence: CDR1 SNHLY, CDR2 FYNNEI. The CDR3 totals 14 residues. CDR3 DNA sequence: TGTGCCAGCAACGTTGGCGGAGGGCGGGAGCCCCAGCATTTT. This translates into CASNVGGGREPQHF.

This chain joins TRBV2 and TRBJ1-6; TRBD1 aligns across 8 bases. Germline loops: CDR1 SNHLY, CDR2 FYNNEI. The CDR3 has 14 residues. The junction had 5 bases not matched to a gene; V was cut back by 8 bases and J by 5 bases. CDR3 nucleotides: TGTGCCAGCCGACCGGGACAGGATAATTCACCCCTCCACTTT. Translating gives CASRPGQDNSPLHF.

Notes on this clonotype: Compared with germline, one end of the junction differs, possibly owing to a read error. V usage is TRBV10-3 and J usage is TRBJ1-3, with TRBD1 identical over 8 bases. Germline loops: CDR1 ENHRY, CDR2 SYGVKD. CDR3 length equals 15 residues. CDR3 amino acids: CASSEDRDEENTIYF. Written as DNA, the CDR3 is TGTGCCAGCAGTGAGGACAGGGATGAGGAAAACACCATATATTTT.

For the CDR3, the DNA is TGTGCCAGCAGCGCCCGGGCGTCACCCCTCCACTTT. Its translation is CASSARASPLHF. This rearrangement joins TRBV7-8 to TRBJ1-6; no reliable D call. Trimming removed 5 bases at V and 10 bases at J, with 9 bases between. The germline gives CDR1 SGHVS, CDR2 FQNEAQ. This CDR3 region has 12 residues.

V gene TRBV25-1 combines with J gene TRBJ1-6, with TRBD1 identical over 9 bases. The CDR3 sequence is 19 residues long. The trim removed 4 bases at V and 10 bases at J, leaving 20 bases unmatched. The germline V gene encodes CDR1 MGHDK and CDR2 SYGVNS. Here the CDR3 DNA reads TGTGCCAGCAGTGCTAGAGATCCCACAGACAGGGGGATTAGGTCACCCCTCCACTTT. This codes for CASSARDPTDRGIRSPLHF.

The V and J genes are TRBV10-3 and TRBJ1-5, with D unclear. V lost 10 bases and J lost 2, with 18 bases in between. The CDR3 extends over 15 amino acids. CDR1 ENHRY and CDR2 SYGVKD come from the germline V gene. The CDR3 region has the DNA TGTGCCAGCAGCCAAGAGGGTTTCGGCAATCAGCCCCAGCATTTT. Its translation is CASSQEGFGNQPQHF.

This clonotype has a single count. The junction differs from germline at one of its ends, possibly a read error. The V and J genes are TRBV10-3 and TRBJ1-2; 8 bases match TRBD1. This CDR3 has 14 residues. The V gene's germline CDR1 is ENHRY and CDR2 SYGVKD. The CDR3 DNA reads TGTGCCAACAATCGGGACAGGTCCTTCTATGGCCACACCTTC. It codes for CANNRDRSFYGHTF.

With regard to this clonotype: At one boundary the junction diverges from the germline segment, which might be a read error. The V gene is TRBV29-1, the J gene TRBJ1-4, with 9 bases matching TRBD1. Germline V CDR1 and CDR2: SQVTM, ANQGSEA. The CDR3 loop spans 11 amino acids. This CDR3 is CSVDRQGDQTF. The CDR3, as DNA: TGCAGCGTTGACCGACAGGGGGATCAGACGTTT.

This clonotype occurred a few times. The rearrangement uses TRBV20-1 and TRBJ1-1; D might be TRBD1 (6 bases). V shed 0 bases and J shed 0 bases, with 14 bases lying between them. The germline CDR1 and CDR2 sequences are DFQATT and SNEGSKA (reference sequence). This CDR3 has 16 amino acids. The CDR3 loop reads CSARDEIRGLNTEAFF. CDR3 DNA sequence: TGCAGTGCTAGAGACGAGATCAGGGGACTGAACACTGAAGCTTTCTTT.

This clonotype showed up many times. The chain recombines TRBV24-1 with TRBJ2-7, with D possibly matching TRBD1 (6 bases). Germline V gene data show CDR1 as KGHDR and CDR2 as SFDVKD. CDR3 length: 13 residues. V lost 4 bases to trimming and J lost 4 bases, with 10 bases between them. The CDR3 coding sequence is TGTGCCACCAGTGACGAACAGGGATACGAGCAGTACTTC. Protein sequence: CATSDEQGYEQYF.

The J gene is TRBJ2-6, the V gene TRBV19; D remains ambiguous. The length of the CDR3 is 13 residues. The germline V and J ends were trimmed by 7 bases and 0 bases, with 4 bases remaining between them. CDR1 and CDR2 from the germline V gene are LNHDA and SQIVND (reference sequence). The CDR3 nucleotides are TGTGCCAGTACCAACTCTGGGGCCAACGTCCTGACTTTC. Amino acid sequence: CASTNSGANVLTF.

The genes are TRBV10-3 and TRBJ1-5; 8 bases agree with TRBD1. Trimming at V came to 10 bases and at J to 5 bases, leaving 4 bases not matched to a gene. The CDR3 has 12 amino acids. Germline assignment: CDR1 ENHRY and CDR2 SYGVKD. CDR3 sequence: CASRTGHQPQHF. The CDR3 region has the DNA TGTGCCAGTAGGACAGGGCATCAGCCCCAGCATTTT.

This clonotype was seen only once. A read error may be the cause here, since a much bigger clone is one base away. The V and J genes are TRBV19 and TRBJ1-2; D not certain. From germline, CDR1 is LNHDA and CDR2 SQIVND (reference sequence). V dropped 1 base and J dropped 5 bases, with 11 bases sitting between them. The CDR3 runs 14 residues. The CDR3: CASSIGAIGYGYTF. CDR3 in DNA: TGTGCCAGTAGTATAGGCGCGATCGGATATGGCTACACCTTC.

The gene calls are TRBV7-2 and TRBJ2-2; TRBD1 agrees at 8 bases. Germline CDR1 and CDR2: SGHTA and FQGNSA. There are 14 residues in the CDR3. J lost 6 bases, V lost 3 bases, and 3 bases had no gene match. CDR3 sequence reads: CASSFHRGAGELFF. In nucleotides, the CDR3 is TGTGCCAGCAGCTTCCACAGGGGGGCCGGGGAGCTGTTTTTT.

A word on this clonotype: A much larger clone differs by one base, so this may be a read error. The CDR3 DNA is TGTGCCACCAGTGAGTCTGGCCTGAACTACGAGCAGTACTTC. This translates into CATSESGLNYEQYF. The chain links TRBV10-3 to TRBJ2-7, with unresolved D. The CDR3 spans 14 residues. Germline V gives CDR1 ENHRY, CDR2 SYGVKD.

DNA for the CDR3: TGTGCCAGCAGCCGTGGGGCGGGGACGGTCGGGGCTTTCTTT. This gives the protein CASSRGAGTVGAFF. The chain uses TRBV25-1 and TRBJ1-1; TRBD1 might be the D (5 bases). V gave up 6 bases and J gave up 11 bases, with 22 bases separating them. The CDR3 runs 14 residues. Germline V CDR1 and CDR2: MGHDK, SYGVNS.